The clone carrying this T cell receptor (beta chain) was observed once. The antigen is undetermined. The sample originates from a study of cytomegalovirus exposure and HLA in healthy donors. As for the study in general: The same platform used for the roughly 650 first-cohort repertoires was also used for the 120 or so validation repertoires, as a later analysis reported.

Study-wide results and caveats: Under in vitro conditions, a few CMV-associated chains were confirmed as specific for CMV antigens. The study flagged 150 to 200 TCR beta chains as cytomegalovirus-associated. Cytomegalovirus status was reportedly diagnosed by the classifier with high specificity and sensitivity.

Trimming at V came to 0 bases and at J to 5 bases, leaving 4 bases not matched to a gene. The CDR3 loop spans 15 amino acids. Looked up from germline, CDR1 is MRHNA and CDR2 is SNTAGT. Here immunoSEQ multiplex PCR was the method, and the copy in TCRdb shows in-frame clones only, minus some. The sample lists 71,000 or so clones, approximately 96% occurring once. Sequencing was done on a sample of PBMCs. The chain has TRBV6-4 and TRBJ2-1, with TRBD2 matching 7 bases. This TCR was sampled from a man aged 18 to 30 in good health and CMV-seropositive. The CDR3 DNA sequence: TGTGCCAGCAGTGACTCGATCCGGGGGGACAATGAGCAGTTCTTC. The encoded protein is CASSDSIRGDNEQFF.